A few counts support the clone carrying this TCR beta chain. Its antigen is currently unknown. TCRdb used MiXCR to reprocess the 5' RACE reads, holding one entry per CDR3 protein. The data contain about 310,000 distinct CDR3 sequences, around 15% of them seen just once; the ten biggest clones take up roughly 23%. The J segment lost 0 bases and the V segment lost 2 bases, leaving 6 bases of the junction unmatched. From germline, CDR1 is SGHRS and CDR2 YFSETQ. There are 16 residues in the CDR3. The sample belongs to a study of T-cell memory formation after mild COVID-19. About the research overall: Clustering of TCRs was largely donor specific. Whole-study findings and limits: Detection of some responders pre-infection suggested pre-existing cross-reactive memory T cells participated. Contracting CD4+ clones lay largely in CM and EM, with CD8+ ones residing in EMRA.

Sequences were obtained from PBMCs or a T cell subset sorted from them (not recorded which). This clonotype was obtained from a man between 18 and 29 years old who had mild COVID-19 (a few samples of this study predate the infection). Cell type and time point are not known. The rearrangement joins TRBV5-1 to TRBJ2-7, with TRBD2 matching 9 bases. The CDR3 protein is CASSLLAGASSYEQYF. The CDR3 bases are TGCGCCAGCAGCTTATTAGCGGGGGCCAGCTCCTACGAGCAGTACTTC.